One sample yielded the 30 T cell receptor beta chains listed below, sequenced in a study of identical twins. From the 5' RACE reads, TCRdb called clonotypes with MiXCR, one entry per CDR3 protein. The table lists around 160,000 distinct CDR3 sequences, roughly 3.3% of them singletons. The sample was memory T cells sorted from blood. These receptors all stem from a man between 18 and 29 years old in good health.

This clonotype showed up many times. The J gene is TRBJ1-1, the V gene TRBV6-2 or TRBV6-3; D is unresolved. This CDR3 contains 13 residues. Trimming removed 5 bases from V and 1 base from J, with 8 bases in between. CDR1 is MNHEY and CDR2 is SVGEGT in the germline V gene. The CDR3 sequence is CASSAVGNTEAFF. CDR3 DNA: TGTGCCAGCAGTGCCGTGGGGAACACTGAAGCTTTCTTT.

This clonotype was observed at least ten times. This rearrangement joins TRBV4-1 to TRBJ1-4; 9 bases line up with TRBD1. J gave up 7 bases and V 0 bases, and 3 bases lay outside the gene matches. Germline loops: CDR1 MGHRA, CDR2 YSYEKL. This CDR3 is 15 amino acids long. In DNA, the CDR3 is TGCGCCAGCAGCCAAGATGAGGGACAGGGTGAAAAACTGTTTTTT. Protein product: CASSQDEGQGEKLFF.

The table lists this clonotype with many counts. The chain is built from TRBV2 and TRBJ2-7, with 7 bases that match TRBD2. CDR3 length equals 13 residues. Germline CDR1 is SNHLY and CDR2 is FYNNEI. The V gene end was trimmed by 4 bases and the J gene end by 3 bases; junction bases not matched to a gene: 3. For the CDR3, the DNA is TGTGCCAGCAGTGTGGAGCGGGACTACGAGCAGTACGTC. This sequence encodes CASSVERDYEQYV.

This CDR3 reads CSARDGSSGRAGYNEQFF. The CDR3 DNA follows: TGCAGTGCTAGAGATGGGTCCAGCGGGAGGGCCGGCTACAATGAGCAGTTCTTC. The rearrangement links TRBV20-1 to TRBJ2-1, with TRBD2 matching over 10 bases. Germline V CDR1 and CDR2: DFQATT, SNEGSKA (reference sequence). The CDR3 runs to 18 residues. The trim removed 0 bases at V and 3 bases at J, leaving 11 bases unmatched.

This clonotype appeared many times. The V call is TRBV12-3 or TRBV12-4, the J call TRBJ2-1; 16 bases are a match to TRBD2. CDR3 size: 19 residues. V lost 6 bases, J lost 6 bases, and 14 bases stayed unmatched. CDR3 DNA: TGTGCCAGCAGCCAGATTGGGGGGGGACTAGCGGGAGGGCCCAATGAGCAGTTCTTC. It translates to CASSQIGGGLAGGPNEQFF.

This clonotype was recorded at least ten times. This chain connects TRBV7-9 to TRBJ2-1; D gene unclear. This CDR3 is built from 15 residues. Germline CDR1 reads SEHNR; CDR2 reads FQNEAQ (reference sequence). Trimming stripped 1 base from V and 3 bases from J, with 10 bases between. This CDR3 is CASSLVGQHYNEQFF. For the CDR3, the DNA is TGTGCCAGCAGCTTAGTTGGGCAGCACTACAATGAGCAGTTCTTC.

This clonotype came up many times. The V and J genes are TRBV11-3 and TRBJ2-1; D is possibly TRBD1 (5 bases). Germline V CDR1 and CDR2: SGHNT, YENEEA. The CDR3 covers 12 residues. V lost 5 bases and J lost 7, with 9 bases in between. As DNA, the CDR3 is TGTGCCAGCAGCCTCAGGGAAAATGAGCAGTTCTTC. Translation: CASSLRENEQFF.

This clonotype has ten or more counts. CDR3 coding DNA: TGCGCCAGCAGCCAAGGGGTCAGGGCGGGTACAGATACGCAGTATTTT. Protein product: CASSQGVRAGTDTQYF. This sequence joins TRBV4-3 and TRBJ2-3; D possibly uses TRBD1 or TRBD2 (5 bases each). This CDR3 contains 16 residues. The germline V gene encodes CDR1 LGHNA and CDR2 YSLEER. V lost 1 base to trimming and J lost 3 bases, with 14 bases between them.

This clonotype has just a few counts. This chain uses TRBV6-1 with TRBJ2-5; possible D gene TRBD1, 6 bases. Trimming pared 6 bases from V and 4 bases from J, leaving 18 bases between. The CDR3 has 15 residues. Germline loops: CDR1 MNHNS, CDR2 SASEGT. DNA for the CDR3: TGTGCCAGCAGGGACGGAACGCAGGGGACAGAGACCCAGTACTTC. It codes for CASRDGTQGTETQYF.

This clonotype was counted at least ten times. The V and J genes are TRBV12-3 or TRBV12-4 and TRBJ2-5, with D unresolved. V was shortened by 3 bases and J by 1 base, with 9 bases between the two germline ends. CDR3 length: 14 residues. The CDR3 is CASSFQNSQETQYF. The CDR3 coding sequence is TGTGCCAGCAGTTTTCAGAACAGCCAAGAGACCCAGTACTTC.

This clonotype was recorded at least ten times. The DNA for the CDR3 is TGTGCCAGCAGTAGCTATAGCAATCAGCCCCAGCATTTT. As protein: CASSSYSNQPQHF. The chain employs TRBV6-1 and TRBJ1-5; D is unclear. This CDR3 is built from 13 residues. Germline V lookup: CDR1 MNHNS, CDR2 SASEGT. Deletions cut 5 bases from V and 0 bases from J, with 5 bases between.

There are many counts of this clonotype. The chain joins TRBV7-3 to TRBJ2-3; a weak D match, TRBD2 (5 bases). V was shortened by 5 bases and J by 6 bases, with 15 bases between the two germline ends. The CDR3 contains 14 residues. Germline V lookup: CDR1 SGHTA, CDR2 FQGTGA. CDR3 coding DNA: TGTGCCAGCAGCACCCGGGCGGGTTTCGATACGCAGTATTTT. Translated, it gives CASSTRAGFDTQYF. Combining the CDR3 with reference TRBV7-3 and TRBJ2-3 gives the whole variable domain GAGVSQTPSNKVTEKGKYVELRCDPISGHTALYWYRQSLGQGPEFLIYFQGTGAADDSGLPNDRFFAVRPEGSVSTLKIQRTERGDSAVYLCASSTRAGFDTQYFGPGTRLTVL.

This clonotype was observed at least ten times. The chain joins TRBV20-1 to TRBJ2-5, with D uncertain. This CDR3 is built from 14 residues. The V end lost 6 bases, the J end lost 7 bases, and 21 bases lay between the germline ends. The V gene's germline CDR1 is DFQATT and CDR2 SNEGSKA (reference sequence). DNA for the CDR3: TGCAGTGCAAGACCGGGCCCCAAACCCGGGACCCAGTACTTC. It encodes CSARPGPKPGTQYF.

Many counts were recorded for this clonotype. In DNA form, the CDR3 reads TGTGCCAGCAGCTTAGATCAGGGGGCGGAGACCCAGTACTTC. Its protein product is CASSLDQGAETQYF. This chain joins TRBV7-7 and TRBJ2-5; 8 positions match TRBD1. Germline V gene sequence: CDR1 SSHAT, CDR2 FNYEAQ (reference sequence). Trimming at V came to 1 base and at J to 5 bases, leaving 3 bases not matched to a gene. This CDR3 has 14 amino acids.

In this sample, this clonotype turned up many times. This chain uses TRBV7-7 with TRBJ2-1, with 9 bases fitting TRBD2. Germline V gene lookup returns CDR1 SSHAT and CDR2 FNYEAQ (reference sequence). The junction had 11 bases not matched to a gene; V was cut back by 5 bases and J by 9 bases. The CDR3 is 15 residues long. The CDR3 region is CASSRLAGVEAEQFF. The CDR3 coding sequence is TGTGCCAGCAGCAGATTAGCGGGAGTGGAGGCTGAGCAGTTCTTC. Looking up the rest from reference TRBV7-7 and TRBJ2-1 gives the full variable domain: GAGVSQSPRYKVTKRGQDVTLRCDPISSHATLYWYQQALGQGPEFLTYFNYEAQPDKSGLPSDRFSAERPEGSISTLTIQRTEQRDSAMYRCASSRLAGVEAEQFFGPGTRLTVL.

This clonotype was counted many times. The DNA for the CDR3 is TGTGCCACCAGCAGAGCCCGCGGTAGCAATCAGCCCCAGCATTTT. Amino acids: CATSRARGSNQPQHF. The gene calls are TRBV15 and TRBJ1-5; no clear D gene. The germline gives CDR1 LNHNV, CDR2 YYDKDF (reference sequence). V lost 1 base and J lost 0, with 7 bases in between. This CDR3 is 15 amino acids long.

This clonotype has at least ten counts. V and J are TRBV11-2 and TRBJ1-1; a possible D gene is TRBD1 (5 bases). The CDR3 spans 14 residues. Trimming stripped 4 bases from V and 1 base from J, with 10 bases between. Germline CDR1 reads SGHAT; CDR2 reads FQNNGV. CDR3 protein: CASSSRVANTEAFF. The CDR3 DNA follows: TGTGCCAGCAGCTCCAGGGTGGCGAACACTGAAGCTTTCTTT.

Turning to this clonotype: A single base separates this from a much larger clone, so it may be a read error. The V and J genes are TRBV3-1 and TRBJ2-6, with D tentatively TRBD1 or TRBD2 (5 bases each). The germline V gene has CDR1 LGHDT and CDR2 YNNKEL (reference sequence). This CDR3 is 16 amino acids long. The CDR3: CASSQGVRSGADVLTF. The CDR3 nucleotides read TGTGCCAGCAGCCAGGGGGTAAGGTCTGGGGCCGACGTCCTGACTTTC.

In this sample, this clonotype turned up many times. The chain combines TRBV12-3 or TRBV12-4 with TRBJ1-4; possible D gene TRBD1, 6 bases. The CDR3 is 14 residues long. V lost 6 bases and J 0 bases, leaving 8 bases between the germline ends. Here the CDR3 reads CASRRTATNEKLFF. Written as DNA, the CDR3 is TGTGCCAGCAGAAGGACAGCAACTAATGAAAAACTGTTTTTT.

This clonotype has ten or more counts. The chain uses TRBV27 and TRBJ2-1; tentative D call: TRBD1 (5 bases). Germline CDR1 is MNHEY and CDR2 is SMNVEV (reference sequence). This CDR3 contains 11 residues. Trimming took off 6 bases at V and 10 bases at J, with 10 bases between the two ends. The CDR3 nucleotides read TGTGCCAGCAGGGGATACAGGGAGCAGTTCTTC. This encodes CASRGYREQFF.

This clonotype was detected many times. This chain joins TRBV28 and TRBJ1-1; 9 nucleotides line up with TRBD1. This CDR3 contains 16 residues. Germline-derived CDR1 and CDR2 are MDHEN and SYDVKM. With 5 bases clipped from V and 6 bases from J, the junction kept 13 bases outside the gene matches. The CDR3 DNA follows: TGTGCCAGCAGTGACTACGACAGGGGGGGTTTCGCTGAAGCTTTCTTT. This gives the protein CASSDYDRGGFAEAFF.

Many counts were recorded for this clonotype. The V and J genes are TRBV12-3 or TRBV12-4 and TRBJ2-5, with 7 bases identical to TRBD2. Trimming took 6 bases from V and 7 from J; bases not matched to a gene: 11. The CDR3 loop spans 14 amino acids. The CDR3 region is CASRVREARGTQYF. The CDR3 bases are TGTGCCAGCAGGGTTCGGGAGGCTCGGGGGACCCAGTACTTC.

There are many counts of this clonotype. This chain uses TRBV5-1 with TRBJ2-7; D might be TRBD1 (5 bases). This CDR3 spans 14 amino acids. V lost 4 bases to trimming and J lost 7 bases, with 18 bases between them. Germline V gene lookup returns CDR1 SGHRS and CDR2 YFSETQ. This chain's CDR3 is CASSLTTARLEQYF. The DNA of the CDR3 is TGCGCCAGCAGCCTCACGACAGCCCGGTTGGAGCAGTACTTC.

Many counts were recorded for this clonotype. The V gene is TRBV19, the J gene TRBJ2-4, with D possibly matching TRBD1 (6 bases). This CDR3 contains 13 residues. V lost 8 bases and J 3 bases, leaving 11 bases between the germline ends. Germline V CDR1 and CDR2: LNHDA, SQIVND (reference sequence). The DNA of the CDR3 is TGTGCCAGTGAGTCAGGGGTCAAAAACATTCAGTACTTC. This sequence encodes CASESGVKNIQYF.

This clonotype came up many times. This rearrangement joins TRBV7-2 to TRBJ2-3; D remains unclear. There are 12 residues in the CDR3. V was trimmed by 7 bases and J by 5 bases, leaving 10 bases between them. The germline CDR1 and CDR2 sequences are SGHTA and FQGNSA. In DNA, the CDR3 is TGTGCCAGCAACGTCTTGGGAGATACGCAGTATTTT. Translation: CASNVLGDTQYF.

This clonotype was counted only a few times. The rearrangement uses TRBV28 and TRBJ1-2, with 9 positions matching TRBD1. This CDR3 spans 15 amino acids. In germline, CDR1 is MDHEN, CDR2 SYDVKM. V lost 2 bases to trimming and J lost 4 bases; unmatched junction nucleotides: 5. The CDR3 sequence: CASSLTRQGVYGYTF. The CDR3 nucleotides are TGTGCCAGCAGTTTAACCCGACAGGGGGTCTATGGCTACACCTTC.

The chain carries TRBV30 and TRBJ2-6, with D tentatively TRBD1 (5 bases). The CDR3 totals 13 residues. Germline assignment: CDR1 GTSNPN and CDR2 SVGIG (reference sequence). V lost 7 bases and J 9 bases, leaving 16 bases between the germline ends. CDR3 in amino acids: CASNPTALNVLTF. CDR3 bases: TGTGCCTCAAATCCGACAGCTCTCAACGTCCTGACTTTC. Variable domain in full (rest from reference TRBV30 and TRBJ2-6): SQTIHQWPATLVQPVGSPLSLECTVEGTSNPNLYWYRQAAGRGLQLLFYSVGIGQISSEVPQNLSASRPQDRQFILSSKKLLLSDSGFYLCASNPTALNVLTFGAGSRLTVL.

This clonotype was observed at least ten times. This chain joins TRBV20-1 and TRBJ2-3, with TRBD2 matching 13 bases. Germline CDR1 is DFQATT and CDR2 is SNEGSKA (reference sequence). This CDR3 region has 14 residues. The CDR3 loop reads CSATSGRARDTQYF. The CDR3 region has the DNA TGCAGCGCCACTAGCGGGAGGGCCAGGGATACGCAGTATTTT.

This clonotype was seen at least ten times. The chain joins TRBV5-6 to TRBJ2-1; TRBD2 aligns across 7 bases. The V gene's germline CDR1 is SGHDT and CDR2 YYEEEE. This CDR3 has 14 residues. The junction had 8 bases not matched to a gene; V was cut back by 4 bases and J by 7 bases. CDR3 DNA: TGTGCCAGCAGCCGCCCTAGCGGCTCGAATGAGCAGTTCTTC. Amino acid sequence: CASSRPSGSNEQFF.

The table lists this clonotype with many counts. CDR3 nucleotide sequence: TGCAGCCTCCCCGAGCAGCCCCAGCATTTT. The encoded protein is CSLPEQPQHF. The genes are TRBV29-1 and TRBJ1-5; D is unclear. Trimming took 8 bases from V and 7 from J, leaving 9 bases between them. CDR3 length equals 10 residues. Germline assignment: CDR1 SQVTM and CDR2 ANQGSEA.